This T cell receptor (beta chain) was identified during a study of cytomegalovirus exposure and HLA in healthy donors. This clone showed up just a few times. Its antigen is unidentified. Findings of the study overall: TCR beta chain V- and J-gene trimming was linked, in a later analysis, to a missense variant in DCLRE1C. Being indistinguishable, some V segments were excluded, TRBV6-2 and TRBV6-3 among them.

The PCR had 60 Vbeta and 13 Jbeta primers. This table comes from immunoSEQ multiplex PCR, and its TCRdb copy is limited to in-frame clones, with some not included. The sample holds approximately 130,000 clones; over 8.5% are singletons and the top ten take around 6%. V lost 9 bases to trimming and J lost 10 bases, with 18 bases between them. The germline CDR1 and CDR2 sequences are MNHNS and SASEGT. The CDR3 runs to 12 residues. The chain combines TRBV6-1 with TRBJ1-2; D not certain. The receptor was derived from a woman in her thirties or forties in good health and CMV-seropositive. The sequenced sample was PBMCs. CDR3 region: CASALPPQIYTF. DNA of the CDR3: TGTGCCAGTGCTCTCCCTCCACAAATCTACACCTTC.